The clone carrying this TCR beta chain was recorded at least ten times. The data belong to a study of molecular identifiers for immune sequencing clone quantification. MiXCR, run by TCRdb on the PCR reads, gives a single entry per CDR3 protein. The sample consists of 250,000 to 400,000 distinct CDR3 sequences, around a fifth of them appearing once. V lost 5 bases and J lost 8; bases outside the gene matches: 8. CDR1 LGHDT and CDR2 YNNKEL come from the germline V gene (reference sequence). This CDR3 region has 14 residues. This sequence was found in a human donor in good health. Some libraries in this study had Jurkat cell RNA spiked in. The sequenced sample was naive CD8+ T cells from blood, with Jurkat cell RNA spiked in. The subset is: FACS-sorted CD8+CD4-CCR7+CD45RA+ naive T cells. The chain combines TRBV3-1 with TRBJ2-3; 9 nucleotides match TRBD2. The CDR3 DNA reads as TGTGCCAGCAGCTTGGGAGCGGGGGGTGCTACGCAGTATTTT. Its protein is CASSLGAGGATQYF.